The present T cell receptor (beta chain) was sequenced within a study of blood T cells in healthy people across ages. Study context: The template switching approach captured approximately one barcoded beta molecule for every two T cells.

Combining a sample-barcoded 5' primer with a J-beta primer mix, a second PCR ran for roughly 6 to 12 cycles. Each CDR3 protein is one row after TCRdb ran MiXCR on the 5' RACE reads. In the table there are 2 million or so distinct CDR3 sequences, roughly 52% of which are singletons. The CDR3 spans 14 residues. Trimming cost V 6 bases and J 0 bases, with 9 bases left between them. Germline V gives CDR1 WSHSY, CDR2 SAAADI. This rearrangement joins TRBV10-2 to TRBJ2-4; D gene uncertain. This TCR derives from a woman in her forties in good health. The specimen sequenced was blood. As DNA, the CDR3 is TGCGCCAGCAGGGTACAGATAGCCAAAAACATTCAGTACTTC. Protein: CASRVQIAKNIQYF.